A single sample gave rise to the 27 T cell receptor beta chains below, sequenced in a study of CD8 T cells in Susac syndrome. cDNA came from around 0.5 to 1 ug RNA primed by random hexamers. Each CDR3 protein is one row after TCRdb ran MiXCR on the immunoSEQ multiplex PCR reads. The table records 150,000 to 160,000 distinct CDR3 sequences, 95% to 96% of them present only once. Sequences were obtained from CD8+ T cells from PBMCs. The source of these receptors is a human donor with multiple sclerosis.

CDR3 residues: CSAGGTGGVYGYTF. CDR3 bases: TGCAGCGCAGGGGGGACAGGGGGCGTCTATGGCTACACCTTC. The J gene is TRBJ1-2, the V gene TRBV29-1; 12 bases line up with TRBD1. The J segment lost 4 bases and the V segment lost 7 bases, leaving 7 bases of the junction unmatched. Germline CDR1 and CDR2: SQVTM and ANQGSEA. The CDR3 loop spans 14 amino acids.

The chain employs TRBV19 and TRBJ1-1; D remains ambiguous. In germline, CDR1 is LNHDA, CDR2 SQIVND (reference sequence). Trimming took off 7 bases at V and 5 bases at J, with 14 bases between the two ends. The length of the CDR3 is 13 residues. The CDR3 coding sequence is TGTGCCAGTAACCCTTTCGGGAGAACTGAAGCTTTCTTT. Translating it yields CASNPFGRTEAFF.

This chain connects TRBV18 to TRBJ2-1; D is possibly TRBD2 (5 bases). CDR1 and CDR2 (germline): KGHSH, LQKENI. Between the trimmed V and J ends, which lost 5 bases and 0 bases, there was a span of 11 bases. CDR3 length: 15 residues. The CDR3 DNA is TGTGCCAGCTCATTCCGGGATTCCTCCTACAATGAGCAGTTCTTC. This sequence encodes CASSFRDSSYNEQFF.

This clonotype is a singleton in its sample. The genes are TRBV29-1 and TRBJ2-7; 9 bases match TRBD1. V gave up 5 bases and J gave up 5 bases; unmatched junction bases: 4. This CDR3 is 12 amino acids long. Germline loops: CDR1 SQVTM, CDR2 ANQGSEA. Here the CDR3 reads CSVSRDRDEQYF. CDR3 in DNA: TGCAGCGTTTCCCGGGACAGGGACGAGCAGTACTTC.

The CDR3 spells CASSSKRTGAANEQFF. The CDR3 region has the DNA TGTGCCAGCAGCTCGAAGAGGACAGGGGCCGCCAATGAGCAGTTCTTC. The genes are TRBV11-3 and TRBJ2-1; TRBD1 matches 9 bases. This CDR3 is 16 amino acids long. V was pared by 4 bases and J by 6 bases, with 10 bases of the junction left unmatched. The germline gives CDR1 SGHNT, CDR2 YENEEA.

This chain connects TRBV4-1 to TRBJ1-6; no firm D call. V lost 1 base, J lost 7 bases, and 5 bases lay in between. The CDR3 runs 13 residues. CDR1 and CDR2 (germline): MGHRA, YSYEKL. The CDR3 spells CASSQVANSPLHF. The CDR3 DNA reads TGCGCCAGCAGCCAAGTGGCAAATTCACCCCTCCACTTT.

The CDR3 here is CASSHLQGNEQFF. The CDR3 nucleotides read TGCGCCAGCAGCCATCTACAGGGGAATGAGCAGTTCTTC. This chain connects TRBV4-1 to TRBJ2-1, with 7 positions matching TRBD1. CDR3 length: 13 amino acids. Germline CDR1 is MGHRA and CDR2 is YSYEKL. The junction had 3 bases not matched to a gene; V was cut back by 3 bases and J by 7 bases.

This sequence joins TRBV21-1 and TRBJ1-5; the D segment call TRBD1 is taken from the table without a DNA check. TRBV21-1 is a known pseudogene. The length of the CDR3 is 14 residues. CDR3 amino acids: CASSKVGIYQPQHF. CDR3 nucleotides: TGTGCCAGCAGCAAAGTCGGGATTTATCAGCCCCAGCATTTT.

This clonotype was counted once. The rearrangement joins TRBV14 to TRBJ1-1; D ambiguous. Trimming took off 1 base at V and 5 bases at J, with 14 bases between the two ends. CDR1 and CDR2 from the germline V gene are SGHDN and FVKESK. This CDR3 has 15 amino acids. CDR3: CASSQGQAVGTEAFF. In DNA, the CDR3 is TGTGCCAGCAGCCAAGGTCAAGCCGTCGGGACTGAAGCTTTCTTT. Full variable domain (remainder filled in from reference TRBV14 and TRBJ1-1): EAGVTQFPSHSVIEKGQTVTLRCDPISGHDNLYWYRRVMGKEIKFLLHFVKESKQDESGMPNNRFLAERTGGTYSTLKVQPAELEDSGVYFCASSQGQAVGTEAFFGQGTRLTVV.

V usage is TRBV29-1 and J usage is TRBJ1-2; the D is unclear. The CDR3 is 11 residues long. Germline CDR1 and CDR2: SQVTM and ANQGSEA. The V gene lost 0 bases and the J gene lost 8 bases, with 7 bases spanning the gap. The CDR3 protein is CSVEDLRGYTF. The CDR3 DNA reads TGCAGCGTTGAAGACTTACGAGGCTACACCTTC.

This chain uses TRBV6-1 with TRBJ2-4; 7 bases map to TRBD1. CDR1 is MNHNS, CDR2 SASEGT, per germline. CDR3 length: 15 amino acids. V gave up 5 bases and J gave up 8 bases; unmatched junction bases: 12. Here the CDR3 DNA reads TGTGCCAGCAGTCCTCAGACAGGGCTGGGGGACATTCAGTACTTC. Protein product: CASSPQTGLGDIQYF.

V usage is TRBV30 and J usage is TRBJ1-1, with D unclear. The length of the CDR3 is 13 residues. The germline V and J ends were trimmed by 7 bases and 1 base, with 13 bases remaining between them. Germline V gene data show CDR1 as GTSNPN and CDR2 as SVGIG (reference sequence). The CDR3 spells CAFQEWGNTEAFF. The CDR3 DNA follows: TGTGCCTTCCAGGAATGGGGGAACACTGAAGCTTTCTTT.

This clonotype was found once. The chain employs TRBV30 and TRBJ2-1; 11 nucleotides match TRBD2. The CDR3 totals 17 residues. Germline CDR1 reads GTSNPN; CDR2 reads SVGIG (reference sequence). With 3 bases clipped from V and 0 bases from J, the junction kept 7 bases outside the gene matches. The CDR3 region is CAWSHGLAGFSYNEQFF. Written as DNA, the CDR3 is TGTGCCTGGAGCCACGGACTAGCGGGTTTCTCCTACAATGAGCAGTTCTTC. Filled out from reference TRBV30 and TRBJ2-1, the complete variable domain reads SQTIHQWPATLVQPVGSPLSLECTVEGTSNPNLYWYRQAAGRGLQLLFYSVGIGQISSEVPQNLSASRPQDRQFILSSKKLLLSDSGFYLCAWSHGLAGFSYNEQFFGPGTRLTVL.

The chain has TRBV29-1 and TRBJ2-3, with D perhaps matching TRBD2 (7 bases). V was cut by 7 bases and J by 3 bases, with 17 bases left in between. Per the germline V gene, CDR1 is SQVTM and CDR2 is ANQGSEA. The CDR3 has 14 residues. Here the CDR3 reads CSGEGGLGTDTQYF. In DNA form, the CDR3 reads TGCAGCGGTGAGGGGGGGCTGGGTACAGATACGCAGTATTTT.

The CDR3 nucleotides read TGTGCCAGTAGTATTTGGGCAGGGGCTGGCAACGAGCAGTACTTC. As protein: CASSIWAGAGNEQYF. This sequence joins TRBV19 and TRBJ2-7, with D maybe TRBD1 (6 bases). This CDR3 comprises 15 residues. Trimming cost V 3 bases and J 5 bases, with 17 bases left between them. Germline assignment: CDR1 LNHDA and CDR2 SQIVND (reference sequence).

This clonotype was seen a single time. CDR3 protein: CSAQTGTGYTF. The CDR3, as DNA: TGCAGCGCCCAGACAGGGACGGGCTACACCTTC. This chain uses TRBV29-1 with TRBJ1-2, with 7 positions matching TRBD1. The germline gives CDR1 SQVTM, CDR2 ANQGSEA. Losses at the gene ends were 7 bases for V and 8 bases for J; bases not matched to a gene: 7. The CDR3 has 11 amino acids.

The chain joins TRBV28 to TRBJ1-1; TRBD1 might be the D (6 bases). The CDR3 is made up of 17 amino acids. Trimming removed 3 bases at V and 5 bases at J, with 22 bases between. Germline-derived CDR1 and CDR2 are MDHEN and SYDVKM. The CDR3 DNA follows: TGTGCCAGCAGTTTCTCCCTCCCGAGGGGGACGTCGACTGAAGCTTTCTTT. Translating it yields CASSFSLPRGTSTEAFF.

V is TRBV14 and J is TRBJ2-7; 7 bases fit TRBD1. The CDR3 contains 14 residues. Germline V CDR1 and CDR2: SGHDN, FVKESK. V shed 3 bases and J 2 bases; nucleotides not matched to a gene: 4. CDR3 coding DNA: TGTGCCAGCAGCCACCGGGACAGACCCTACGAGCAGTACGTC. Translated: CASSHRDRPYEQYV.

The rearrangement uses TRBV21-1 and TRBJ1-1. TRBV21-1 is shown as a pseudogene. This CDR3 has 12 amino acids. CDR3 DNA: TGTGCCCCCGCCGGAGGCTACACTGAAGCTTTCTTT. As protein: CAPAGGYTEAFF.

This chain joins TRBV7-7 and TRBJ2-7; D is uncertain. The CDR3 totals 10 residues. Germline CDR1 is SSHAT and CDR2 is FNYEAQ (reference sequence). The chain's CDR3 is CVLVDYEQYF. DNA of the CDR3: TGTGTCCTTGTGGACTACGAGCAGTACTTC.

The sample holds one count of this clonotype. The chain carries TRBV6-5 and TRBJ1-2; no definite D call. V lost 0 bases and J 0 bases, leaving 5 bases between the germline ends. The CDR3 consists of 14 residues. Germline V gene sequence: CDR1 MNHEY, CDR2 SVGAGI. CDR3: CASSYSAPNYGYTF. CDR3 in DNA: TGTGCCAGCAGTTACTCTGCGCCTAACTATGGCTACACCTTC.

The CDR3 DNA is TGTGCCAGCAGTTTCCGGACAGGGATTCTCTTCCATGGCTACACCTTC. It codes for CASSFRTGILFHGYTF. The chain recombines TRBV6-5 with TRBJ1-2, with 8 bases lining up with TRBD1. The CDR3 runs to 16 residues. The V segment lost 4 bases and the J segment 6 bases; nucleotides outside the gene matches: 13. The germline CDR1 and CDR2 sequences are MNHEY and SVGAGI.

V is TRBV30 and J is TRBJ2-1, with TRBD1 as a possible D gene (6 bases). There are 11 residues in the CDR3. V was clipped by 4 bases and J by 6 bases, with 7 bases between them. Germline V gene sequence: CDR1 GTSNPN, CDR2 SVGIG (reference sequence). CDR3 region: CAWTQGNEQFF. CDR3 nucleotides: TGTGCCTGGACACAGGGCAATGAGCAGTTCTTC.

CDR3 coding DNA: TGCAGTGCTAGTATCGCGGGGGAAGAGACCCAGTACTTC. Translating it yields CSASIAGEETQYF. This chain links TRBV20-1 with TRBJ2-5; 7 bases align to TRBD2. CDR1 DFQATT and CDR2 SNEGSKA come from the germline V gene (reference sequence). The CDR3 extends over 13 amino acids. V was clipped by 3 bases and J by 3 bases; unmatched bases: 4.

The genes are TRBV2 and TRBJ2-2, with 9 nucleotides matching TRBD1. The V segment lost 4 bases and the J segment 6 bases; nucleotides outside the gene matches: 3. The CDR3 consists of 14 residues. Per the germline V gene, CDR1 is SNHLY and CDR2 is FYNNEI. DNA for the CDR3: TGTGCCAGCAGTGGGACAGGGGTGGCCGGGGAGCTGTTTTTT. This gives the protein CASSGTGVAGELFF.

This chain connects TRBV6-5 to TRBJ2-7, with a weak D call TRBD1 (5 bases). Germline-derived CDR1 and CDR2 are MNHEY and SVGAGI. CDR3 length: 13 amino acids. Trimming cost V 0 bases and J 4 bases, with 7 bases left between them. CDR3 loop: CASSYSGQYEQYF. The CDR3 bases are TGTGCCAGCAGTTACTCGGGGCAGTACGAGCAGTACTTC.

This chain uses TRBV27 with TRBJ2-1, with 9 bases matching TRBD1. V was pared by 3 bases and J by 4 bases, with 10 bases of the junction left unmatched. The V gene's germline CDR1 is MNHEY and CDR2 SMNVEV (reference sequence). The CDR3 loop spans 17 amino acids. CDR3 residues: CASSLGAGTGMYNEQFF. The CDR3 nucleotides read TGTGCCAGCAGTTTGGGGGCCGGGACAGGGATGTACAATGAGCAGTTCTTC.